The 28 T cell receptor beta chains reported below all come from one sample, sequenced in a study of OX40 agonist ivuxolimab in advanced cancers. Libraries were prepared by immunoSEQ multiplex PCR; TCRdb keeps only in-frame clonotypes and omits some of them. Here the sample spans 100,000 to 150,000 clones, less than 95% being singletons. The source was CD4+ or CD8+ T cells sorted from blood, collected in a trial of the OX40 agonist ivuxolimab. Receptors were obtained from an adult with an advanced solid tumor such as melanoma, head and neck, liver or kidney cancer.

V usage is TRBV5-4 and J usage is TRBJ1-1; 7 bases align to TRBD1. CDR1 SGHNT and CDR2 YYREEE come from the germline V gene (reference sequence). This CDR3 spans 13 amino acids. The V segment lost 4 bases and the J segment 5 bases; nucleotides outside the gene matches: 5. The DNA for the CDR3 is TGTGCCAGCAGCGCGACAGGGAGGACTGAAGCTTTCTTT. It translates to CASSATGRTEAFF. The whole variable domain, remainder taken from reference TRBV5-4 and TRBJ1-1, is ETGVTQSPTHLIKTRGQQVTLRCSSQSGHNTVSWYQQALGQGPQFIFQYYREEENGRGNFPPRFSGLQFPNYSSELNVNALELDDSALYLCASSATGRTEAFFGQGTRLTVV.

The chain couples TRBV19 to TRBJ1-2, with D perhaps matching TRBD1 (5 bases). The CDR3 extends over 15 amino acids. V lost 10 bases and J lost 0, with 18 bases in between. CDR1 is LNHDA and CDR2 is SQIVND in the germline V gene (reference sequence). This CDR3 reads CATNPTRDPNYGYTF. The CDR3, as DNA: TGTGCCACCAACCCGACACGGGACCCTAACTATGGCTACACCTTC. The complete variable domain, with remaining parts taken from reference TRBV19 and TRBJ1-2, reads DGGITQSPKYLFRKEGQNVTLSCEQNLNHDAMYWYRQDPGQGLRLIYYSQIVNDFQKGDIAEGYSVSREKKESFPLTVTSAQKNPTAFYLCATNPTRDPNYGYTFGSGTRLTVV.

This chain connects TRBV27 to TRBJ2-7, with a tentative D call TRBD1 (6 bases). Per germline, CDR1 MNHEY and CDR2 SMNVEV (reference sequence). CDR3 length: 13 residues. The V gene lost 8 bases and the J gene lost 0 bases, with 11 bases spanning the gap. As DNA, the CDR3 is TGTGCCAGCCTCGAGGGGGACTCCTACGAGCAGTACTTC. This encodes CASLEGDSYEQYF.

The genes are TRBV7-2 and TRBJ2-1; 7 positions agree with TRBD2. From germline, CDR1 is SGHTA and CDR2 FQGNSA. V lost 1 base, J lost 6 bases, and 3 bases stayed unmatched. This CDR3 has 14 residues. This CDR3 reads CASSLVASGNEQFF. CDR3 DNA sequence: TGTGCCAGCAGCTTAGTGGCTAGCGGCAATGAGCAGTTCTTC.

V and J are TRBV23-1 and TRBJ1-5; D perhaps matches TRBD1 (5 bases). Being an ORF, TRBV23-1 has a function that is uncertain. V lost 4 bases, J lost 0 bases, and 13 bases lay in between. The CDR3 is 16 residues long. This CDR3 reads CASSPGVHDSNQPQHF. The CDR3 DNA reads TGCGCCAGCAGTCCGGGGGTCCATGATAGCAATCAGCCCCAGCATTTT.

The chain is built from TRBV7-9 and TRBJ2-2; the match to TRBD2 covers 10 bases. The CDR3 loop spans 15 amino acids. CDR1 is SEHNR, CDR2 FQNEAQ, per germline (reference sequence). Trimming took 1 base from V and 6 from J; bases not matched to a gene: 2. CDR3 loop: CASSLGGTSAGELFF. The DNA of the CDR3 is TGTGCCAGCAGCTTAGGAGGGACTAGCGCCGGGGAGCTGTTTTTT.

This chain links TRBV9 with TRBJ1-2, with a possible D match to TRBD1 (5 bases). This CDR3 is built from 16 residues. V lost 3 bases, J lost 3 bases, and 18 bases lay in between. Germline values: CDR1 SGDLS, CDR2 YYNGEE. The CDR3 here is CASSASPLGGDYGYTF. CDR3 DNA: TGTGCCAGCAGCGCCAGCCCTCTTGGGGGTGACTATGGCTACACCTTC.

The V gene is TRBV5-4, the J gene TRBJ2-3, with 11 positions matching TRBD2. After removal of 5 bases from V and 0 bases from J, the junction contained 2 bases not matched to a gene. CDR3 length equals 15 residues. The germline CDR1 and CDR2 sequences are SGHNT and YYREEE (reference sequence). CDR3 residues: CASRRTSGSTDTQYF. CDR3 DNA sequence: TGTGCCAGCAGACGGACTAGCGGGAGCACAGATACGCAGTATTTT.

V is TRBV11-3 and J is TRBJ1-5; the D gene is possibly TRBD1 (5 bases). The CDR3 consists of 18 residues. Germline V gene lookup returns CDR1 SGHNT and CDR2 YENEEA. Between the trimmed V and J ends, which lost 2 bases and 0 bases, there was a span of 17 bases. This chain's CDR3 is CASSLLAGTSYSNQPQHF. The DNA for the CDR3 is TGTGCCAGCAGCTTATTGGCAGGGACTTCATATAGCAATCAGCCCCAGCATTTT.

This clone was seen just once. The chain recombines TRBV28 with TRBJ2-7, with a weak D call TRBD1 (5 bases). The CDR3 runs to 19 residues. From germline, CDR1 is MDHEN and CDR2 SYDVKM. V dropped 1 base and J dropped 2 bases, with 24 bases sitting between them. The CDR3 DNA reads as TGTGCCAGCAGTTTATTGTTGGAGTGGACCGCACAGGTCACCTACGAGCAGTACTTC. Its translation: CASSLLLEWTAQVTYEQYF.

V and J are TRBV15 and TRBJ2-7; D is perhaps TRBD1 (6 bases). The CDR3 runs 15 residues. The germline gives CDR1 LNHNV, CDR2 YYDKDF (reference sequence). V gave up 5 bases and J gave up 1 base, with 15 bases separating them. CDR3 DNA: TGTGCCACCAGCTTAGGGACACCAATTTCCTACGAGCAGTACTTC. Translated, it gives CATSLGTPISYEQYF.

The count of this clone is one. V usage is TRBV18 and J usage is TRBJ2-3, with TRBD2 identical over 12 bases. Trimming at V came to 3 bases and at J to 3 bases, leaving 4 bases not matched to a gene. Germline loops: CDR1 KGHSH, CDR2 LQKENI. The CDR3 sequence is 16 residues long. The DNA for the CDR3 is TGTGCCAGCTCACCGGCTCTAGCGGGAGGGACAGATACGCAGTATTTT. Encoded protein: CASSPALAGGTDTQYF.

The J gene is TRBJ1-3, the V gene TRBV7-3, with D hard to call. Germline lookup yields CDR1 SGHTA and CDR2 FQGTGA. The CDR3 is made up of 14 amino acids. V lost 4 bases and J lost 0, with 7 bases in between. CDR3 region: CASSSRSSGNTIYF. DNA for the CDR3: TGTGCCAGCAGCTCCAGGAGCTCTGGAAACACCATATATTTT.

The rearrangement uses TRBV5-8 and TRBJ1-5; weak D call: TRBD1 (5 bases). The CDR3 is made up of 16 amino acids. V was clipped by 1 base and J by 5 bases, with 16 bases between them. Germline V lookup: CDR1 SGHTS, CDR2 YDEGEE. The CDR3 DNA follows: TGTGCCAGCAGCTTGTATTCGGTACAGGCATATCAGCCCCAGCATTTT. Encoded protein: CASSLYSVQAYQPQHF.

Concerning this clone: This sample includes further DNA sequences coding for the same CDR3. This rearrangement joins TRBV29-1 to TRBJ1-1, with 7 bases fitting TRBD1. Germline-derived CDR1 and CDR2 are SQVTM and ANQGSEA. The ends lost 6 bases at V and 1 base at J; junction bases unmatched: 2. The length of the CDR3 is 12 residues. The CDR3 sequence is CSVDRANTEAFF. Written as DNA, the CDR3 is TGCAGCGTCGACAGGGCGAACACTGAAGCTTTCTTT.

V usage is TRBV9 and J usage is TRBJ2-3, with TRBD2 matching 9 bases. CDR3 size: 15 residues. V lost 6 bases, J lost 2 bases, and 7 bases stayed unmatched. Per germline, CDR1 SGDLS and CDR2 YYNGEE. CDR3 DNA: TGTGCCAGCAAACGACTAGCGGAGTCCACAGATACGCAGTATTTT. Translation: CASKRLAESTDTQYF.

The chain carries TRBV4-2 and TRBJ2-7, with TRBD2 as a possible D gene (5 bases). Germline assignment: CDR1 LGHNA and CDR2 YNFKEQ. This CDR3 spans 18 amino acids. V was shortened by 0 bases and J by 0 bases, with 18 bases between the two germline ends. The CDR3 sequence: CASSQDWSGNSVSYEQYF. CDR3 DNA: TGTGCCAGCAGCCAAGATTGGTCGGGAAACAGCGTCTCCTACGAGCAGTACTTC.

V usage is TRBV7-2 and J usage is TRBJ1-5, with D unresolved. CDR1 and CDR2 from the germline V gene are SGHTA and FQGNSA. V lost 4 bases and J 1 base, leaving 2 bases between the germline ends. This CDR3 region has 12 residues. The CDR3 loop is CASSWSNQPQHF. CDR3 DNA: TGTGCCAGCAGCTGGAGCAATCAGCCCCAGCATTTT.

Comments on this clone: Other DNA sequences in the same sample also yield this CDR3. The CDR3 nucleotides are TGTGCCAGCAGCGTAGGGACTAGCGGAACCTACAATGAGCAGTTCTTC. Its translation is CASSVGTSGTYNEQFF. This chain joins TRBV9 and TRBJ2-1; 10 positions agree with TRBD2. There are 16 residues in the CDR3. The V gene end was trimmed by 0 bases and the J gene end by 2 bases; junction bases not matched to a gene: 2. Looked up from germline, CDR1 is SGDLS and CDR2 is YYNGEE.

The gene calls are TRBV6-5 and TRBJ2-7; tentatively, D is TRBD1 (6 bases). Looked up from germline, CDR1 is MNHEY and CDR2 is SVGAGI. V dropped 4 bases and J dropped 8 bases, with 15 bases sitting between them. The CDR3 extends over 13 amino acids. The CDR3 is CASSLTPGTQQYF. In nucleotides, the CDR3 is TGTGCCAGCAGTTTAACACCGGGGACACAGCAGTACTTC.

Notes on this clone: The junction shows a germline mismatch at one end, possibly a read error. The rearrangement joins TRBV7-7 to TRBJ2-3, with 12 bases aligning to TRBD2. Per the germline V gene, CDR1 is SSHAT and CDR2 is FNYEAQ (reference sequence). CDR3 size: 16 residues. CDR3 residues: CASSTSLAGGEDTQYF. DNA for the CDR3: TGTGCTAGCAGCACGAGCCTAGCGGGGGGGGAAGATACGCAGTATTTT.

V usage is TRBV5-1 and J usage is TRBJ2-1; maybe TRBD1 (5 bases). The CDR3 totals 14 residues. With 0 bases removed from V and 6 bases from J, the gap between germline ends came to 10 bases. Germline-derived CDR1 and CDR2 are SGHRS and YFSETQ. The CDR3 nucleotides read TGCGCCAGCAGCTTGGAGGTGGGGCTCAATGAGCAGTTCTTC. Translated: CASSLEVGLNEQFF.

This chain uses TRBV25-1 with TRBJ2-7; 12 bases are shared with TRBD1. Germline V gene lookup returns CDR1 MGHDK and CDR2 SYGVNS. There are 15 residues in the CDR3. The trim removed 2 bases at V and 7 bases at J, leaving 6 bases unmatched. CDR3 sequence reads: CASSEQGTGGWEQYF. CDR3 in DNA: TGTGCCAGCAGTGAACAGGGGACAGGGGGCTGGGAGCAGTACTTC.

V is TRBV28 and J is TRBJ2-3, with TRBD1 as a possible D gene (6 bases). V was cut by 5 bases and J by 6 bases, with 18 bases left in between. The CDR3 runs 15 residues. Germline V CDR1 and CDR2: MDHEN, SYDVKM. The CDR3: CASSPGQKLSDTQYF. The DNA of the CDR3 is TGTGCCAGCAGTCCTGGACAGAAGTTGTCGGATACGCAGTATTTT.

The rearrangement uses TRBV7-2 and TRBJ2-1; TRBD2 aligns across 10 bases. V dropped 0 bases and J dropped 4; count of bases not matched to a gene: 3. The CDR3 consists of 16 residues. The germline V gene encodes CDR1 SGHTA and CDR2 FQGNSA. CDR3 coding DNA: TGTGCCAGCAGCTTAGCAGCTAGCGGGGGTTACAATGAGCAGTTCTTC. This gives the protein CASSLAASGGYNEQFF. The complete variable domain, with remaining parts taken from reference TRBV7-2 and TRBJ2-1, reads GAGVSQSPSNKVTEKGKDVELRCDPISGHTALYWYRQSLGQGLEFLIYFQGNSAPDKSGLPSDRFSAERTGGSVSTLTIQRTQQEDSAVYLCASSLAASGGYNEQFFGPGTRLTVL.

The chain combines TRBV19 with TRBJ2-4; 8 bases are a match to TRBD1. With V trimmed by 6 bases and J by 1 base, 8 bases remained unmatched. Germline V gene sequence: CDR1 LNHDA, CDR2 SQIVND (reference sequence). This CDR3 has 16 amino acids. DNA for the CDR3: TGTGCCAGTAGGATCCACTCAGGGGGCGCCAAAAACATTCAGTACTTC. Translating gives CASRIHSGGAKNIQYF.

The V and J genes are TRBV27 and TRBJ2-5; D is unresolved. V lost 6 bases, J lost 5 bases, and 13 bases lay in between. Looked up from germline, CDR1 is MNHEY and CDR2 is SMNVEV (reference sequence). This CDR3 is 13 amino acids long. Here the CDR3 DNA reads TGTGCCAGCAGCTCGGACGTAGGGGAGACCCAGTACTTC. Encoded protein: CASSSDVGETQYF.

The rearrangement uses TRBV5-1 and TRBJ2-5, with 9 nucleotides matching TRBD1. Trimming cost V 2 bases and J 0 bases; bases outside gene matches: 5. Germline CDR1 is SGHRS and CDR2 is YFSETQ. The CDR3 has 16 residues. DNA of the CDR3: TGCGCCAGCAGCTTTTCCGGGACAGGGTACCAAGAGACCCAGTACTTC. This sequence encodes CASSFSGTGYQETQYF.